This TCR beta chain comes out of a study of response to subunit inactivated influenza vaccine. One entry per CDR3 protein, called by TCRdb with MiXCR from the RT-PCR reads. Here the sample spans roughly 160,000 distinct CDR3 sequences, around 9.9% being singletons. Study outcomes and limitations: That few new T cells are recruited by each seasonal influenza vaccination was the authors' suggestion.

This clonotype was recorded at least ten times. Its antigen is unidentified. With V trimmed by 5 bases and J by 2 bases, 3 bases remained unmatched. From germline, CDR1 is MDHEN and CDR2 SYDVKM. CDR3 length: 15 amino acids. This clonotype was obtained from a man aged 50 to 60 who received an inactivated influenza vaccine. The chain uses TRBV28 and TRBJ2-1, with 10 nucleotides matching TRBD2. The specimen comprised non-naive T cells sorted from PBMCs, sampled more than 35 days after vaccination. Here the CDR3 reads CASSLAGATYNEQFF. The CDR3 DNA sequence: TGTGCCAGCAGTCTAGCGGGAGCTACCTACAATGAGCAGTTCTTC.